The 28 T cell receptor beta chains below were found in one sample sequenced in a study of T cells after yellow fever vaccination. Each CDR3 protein is one row after TCRdb ran MiXCR on the 5' RACE reads. The sample includes roughly 15,000 distinct CDR3 sequences, less than 5% of them seen just once. The sample in question was PBMCs, either bulk or a sorted T-cell subset (CD4+, CD8+, memory, or dextramer-sorted; not recorded which), obtained 15 days after the yellow fever booster vaccination. These receptor sequences come from a young man who received the YFV17D yellow fever vaccine.

This clonotype is medium-sized within its sample. The V call is TRBV2, the J call TRBJ2-1, with 8 bases lining up with TRBD2. Looked up from germline, CDR1 is SNHLY and CDR2 is FYNNEI. With 4 bases clipped from V and 5 bases from J, the junction kept 7 bases outside the gene matches. The CDR3 runs to 15 residues. The CDR3 nucleotides are TGTGCCAGCAGTGTAGAGCGGGAGCCCCACAATGAGCAGTTCTTC. Translated: CASSVEREPHNEQFF.

The table lists this clonotype with many counts. The chain employs TRBV30 and TRBJ2-1; D is ambiguous. The CDR3 contains 11 residues. Germline lookup yields CDR1 GTSNPN and CDR2 SVGIG (reference sequence). V was cut by 0 bases and J by 5 bases, with 2 bases left in between. The CDR3 spells CAWSVDNEQFF. The CDR3 nucleotides are TGTGCCTGGAGTGTGGACAATGAGCAGTTCTTC.

This clonotype has ten or more counts. V gene TRBV12-3 or TRBV12-4 combines with J gene TRBJ1-2; D is unclear. The CDR3 consists of 12 residues. V gave up 5 bases and J gave up 4 bases, with 8 bases separating them. CDR3 sequence reads: CASSARTYGYTF. The CDR3, as DNA: TGTGCCAGCAGTGCGCGGACCTATGGCTACACCTTC.

Sample share makes this clonotype medium-sized. The V gene is TRBV6-2 or TRBV6-3, the J gene TRBJ2-2; 8 bases fit TRBD2. There are 15 residues in the CDR3. CDR1 and CDR2 (germline): MNHEY, SVGEGT. V lost 5 bases to trimming and J lost 6 bases; unmatched junction nucleotides: 8. The CDR3 is CASSKAGVGAGELFF. CDR3 nucleotides: TGTGCCAGCAGTAAAGCGGGAGTTGGGGCCGGGGAGCTGTTTTTT.

The table lists this clonotype with many counts. CDR3 residues: CASSLLLDLTDTQYF. In nucleotides, the CDR3 is TGTGCCAGCAGCTTACTTCTAGATCTCACAGATACGCAGTATTTT. The chain recombines TRBV7-8 with TRBJ2-3; D unclear. From germline, CDR1 is SGHVS and CDR2 FQNEAQ. V lost 2 bases, J lost 2 bases, and 11 bases lay in between. The CDR3 contains 15 residues.

In this sample, this clonotype turned up many times. The CDR3 sequence is CASSLERQETQYF. The CDR3, as DNA: TGTGCCAGCAGCTTAGAGCGCCAAGAGACCCAGTACTTC. The chain is built from TRBV7-2 and TRBJ2-5; D gene ambiguous. The CDR3 has 13 residues. Trimming pared 1 base from V and 1 base from J, leaving 4 bases between. Germline CDR1 SGHTA, CDR2 FQGNSA.

This clonotype occurred many times. This sequence joins TRBV29-1 and TRBJ2-7; 9 bases are a match to TRBD1. The trim removed 6 bases at V and 4 bases at J, leaving 7 bases unmatched. Germline CDR1 SQVTM, CDR2 ANQGSEA. The CDR3 loop spans 13 amino acids. The CDR3 nucleotides are TGCAGCGTGTCAAACAGGGGGCATTACGAGCAGTACTTC. This codes for CSVSNRGHYEQYF.

This clonotype appeared many times. The chain has TRBV4-3 and TRBJ1-5; D possibly corresponds to TRBD1 (5 bases). The CDR3 consists of 15 residues. CDR1 LGHNA and CDR2 YSLEER come from the germline V gene. V gave up 0 bases and J gave up 4 bases, with 10 bases separating them. The CDR3, as DNA: TGCGCCAGCAGCCAAGATGTCGGGACTAATCAGCCCCAGCATTTT. This translates into CASSQDVGTNQPQHF.

This clonotype occurred many times. V and J are TRBV4-3 and TRBJ2-1; 12 bases agree with TRBD2. The CDR3 totals 16 residues. Trimming removed 0 bases from V and 4 bases from J; junction bases left unmatched: 1. Germline-derived CDR1 and CDR2 are LGHNA and YSLEER. The CDR3 DNA reads TGCGCCAGCAGCCAAGATGGACTAGCGGGGTACAATGAGCAGTTCTTC. It yields the protein CASSQDGLAGYNEQFF.

This clonotype was detected ten times or more. This chain connects TRBV20-1 to TRBJ2-7, with 7 bases lining up with TRBD1. The CDR3 has 13 residues. Germline CDR1 is DFQATT and CDR2 is SNEGSKA (reference sequence). Trimming at V came to 4 bases and at J to 3 bases, leaving 6 bases not matched to a gene. CDR3 loop: CSAKTGVRYEQYF. DNA for the CDR3: TGCAGTGCTAAAACAGGGGTGCGCTACGAGCAGTACTTC.

The table lists this clonotype with many counts. The chain carries TRBV6-5 and TRBJ2-1, with D tentatively TRBD2 (5 bases). The CDR3 has 13 residues. V was clipped by 6 bases and J by 4 bases, with 10 bases between them. Germline V lookup: CDR1 MNHEY, CDR2 SVGAGI. The CDR3: CASRNGLYNEQFF. The DNA for the CDR3 is TGTGCCAGCAGAAATGGACTTTACAATGAGCAGTTCTTC.

This clonotype was recorded at least ten times. The rearrangement uses TRBV4-3 and TRBJ2-6; tentatively, D is TRBD2 (7 bases). CDR3 length: 16 residues. The V end was cut by 0 bases, the J end by 5 bases, with 11 bases between. Germline V lookup: CDR1 LGHNA, CDR2 YSLEER. CDR3 amino acids: CASSQDWGGRANVLTF. The CDR3, as DNA: TGCGCCAGCAGCCAAGATTGGGGGGGCAGGGCCAACGTCCTGACTTTC.

This clonotype occurred many times. This rearrangement joins TRBV7-9 to TRBJ2-2; tentative D call: TRBD1 (5 bases). CDR3 length: 14 residues. Trimming took off 6 bases at V and 3 bases at J, with 11 bases between the two ends. The V gene's germline CDR1 is SEHNR and CDR2 FQNEAQ (reference sequence). This CDR3 reads CASRFDSYTGELFF. CDR3 coding DNA: TGTGCCAGCAGATTCGACAGCTACACCGGGGAGCTGTTTTTT. The full variable domain, with the rest looked up from reference TRBV7-9 and TRBJ2-2, is DTGVSQNPRHKITKRGQNVTFRCDPISEHNRLYWYRQTLGQGPEFLTYFQNEAQLEKSRLLSDRFSAERPKGSFSTLEIQRTEQGDSAMYLCASRFDSYTGELFFGEGSRLTVL.

Many counts were recorded for this clonotype. V usage is TRBV25-1 and J usage is TRBJ1-3, with unresolved D. The CDR3 is 11 residues long. V lost 8 bases, J lost 8 bases, and 10 bases lay in between. Germline CDR1 MGHDK, CDR2 SYGVNS. CDR3 in DNA: TGTGCCAGCGGACGAGGAGACACCATATATTTT. Protein sequence: CASGRGDTIYF. The variable domain in full, with the rest retrieved from reference TRBV25-1 and TRBJ1-3, is EADIYQTPRYLVIGTGKKITLECSQTMGHDKMYWYQQDPGMELHLIHYSYGVNSTEKGDLSSESTVSRIRTEHFPLTLESARPSHTSQYLCASGRGDTIYFGEGSWLTVV.

This clonotype was recorded at least ten times. This chain uses TRBV4-2 with TRBJ2-1; D unclear. The CDR3 sequence is 12 residues long. V dropped 5 bases and J dropped 7 bases, with 9 bases sitting between them. Germline CDR1 reads LGHNA; CDR2 reads YNFKEQ. The CDR3 protein is CASSTPGNEQFF. The DNA for the CDR3 is TGTGCCAGCAGCACTCCCGGGAATGAGCAGTTCTTC.

This clonotype has ten or more counts. The chain uses TRBV7-2 and TRBJ2-7; D not certain. Germline lookup yields CDR1 SGHTA and CDR2 FQGNSA. V was cut by 4 bases and J by 2 bases, with 12 bases left in between. The CDR3 runs 14 residues. The CDR3 loop reads CASSSAAGPYEQYF. CDR3 DNA: TGTGCCAGCAGCTCCGCCGCCGGCCCCTACGAGCAGTACTTC.

This clonotype appeared many times. V gene TRBV6-5 combines with J gene TRBJ2-7; perhaps D is TRBD1 or TRBD2 (5 bases each). Germline values: CDR1 MNHEY, CDR2 SVGAGI. CDR3 size: 17 residues. The germline V and J ends were trimmed by 1 base and 2 bases, with 18 bases remaining between them. The CDR3 protein is CASSYYSRGTPTYEQYF. CDR3 DNA sequence: TGTGCCAGCAGTTACTATTCAAGAGGGACCCCTACCTACGAGCAGTACTTC.

This clonotype occurred many times. This chain joins TRBV28 and TRBJ2-5; possibly TRBD1 or TRBD2 for D (5 bases each). This CDR3 is built from 18 residues. Germline values: CDR1 MDHEN, CDR2 SYDVKM. V was trimmed by 3 bases and J by 5 bases, leaving 25 bases between them. The CDR3 here is CASSLRVTGRGLGETQYF. As DNA, the CDR3 is TGTGCCAGCAGTTTGAGGGTCACGGGACGGGGATTGGGGGAGACCCAGTACTTC.

This clonotype was seen ten or more times. The chain links TRBV6-2 or TRBV6-3 to TRBJ2-7; maybe TRBD2 (5 bases). The CDR3 length is 13 residues. The V end lost 10 bases, the J end lost 3 bases, and 16 bases lay between the germline ends. From germline, CDR1 is MNHEY and CDR2 SVGEGT. In nucleotides, the CDR3 is TGTGCCACCCTCCCAGCGGACCACTACGAGCAGTACTTC. This gives the protein CATLPADHYEQYF.

This clonotype was found many times. The genes are TRBV12-3 or TRBV12-4 and TRBJ2-2, with TRBD2 as a possible D gene (6 bases). The CDR3 spans 14 residues. V was trimmed by 5 bases and J by 2 bases, leaving 9 bases between them. CDR3 amino acids: CASSPGSNTGELFF. CDR3 nucleotides: TGTGCCAGCAGTCCCGGGAGCAACACCGGGGAGCTGTTTTTT.

Many counts were recorded for this clonotype. This sequence joins TRBV19 and TRBJ2-3; TRBD2 might be the D (6 bases). Germline CDR1 and CDR2: LNHDA and SQIVND (reference sequence). Trimming pared 5 bases from V and 6 bases from J, leaving 21 bases between. This CDR3 spans 16 amino acids. DNA for the CDR3: TGTGCCAGTAGTCCCCGACTAGATTGGGCGTCGGATACGCAGTATTTT. It specifies CASSPRLDWASDTQYF.

This clonotype was picked up many times. V and J are TRBV6-5 and TRBJ1-1; D might be TRBD1 (6 bases). V was shortened by 3 bases and J by 5 bases, with 13 bases between the two germline ends. The CDR3 extends over 14 amino acids. Germline CDR1 is MNHEY and CDR2 is SVGAGI. CDR3 residues: CASSYGGGGTEAFF. The CDR3 nucleotides read TGTGCCAGCAGTTATGGTGGAGGGGGGACTGAAGCTTTCTTT.

This clonotype was counted at least ten times. This chain uses TRBV28 with TRBJ2-1, with D hard to call. V lost 4 bases and J lost 6, with 10 bases in between. Per the germline V gene, CDR1 is MDHEN and CDR2 is SYDVKM. CDR3 size: 13 residues. CDR3 region: CASSWVPPNEQFF. CDR3 DNA: TGTGCCAGCAGTTGGGTACCTCCCAATGAGCAGTTCTTC. Based on the CDR3 plus reference TRBV28 and TRBJ2-1, the full variable domain is DVKVTQSSRYLVKRTGEKVFLECVQDMDHENMFWYRQDPGLGLRLIYFSYDVKMKEKGDIPEGYSVSREKKERFSLILESASTNQTSMYLCASSWVPPNEQFFGPGTRLTVL.

This clonotype was found many times. The chain couples TRBV18 to TRBJ1-4, with TRBD1 matching 8 bases. Germline V gene data show CDR1 as KGHSH and CDR2 as LQKENI. The CDR3 covers 14 residues. V lost 3 bases, J lost 5 bases, and 2 bases stayed unmatched. The CDR3 nucleotides are TGTGCCAGCTCACCGGGACAGGAAAATGAAAAACTGTTTTTT. Translated, it gives CASSPGQENEKLFF.

The table lists this clonotype with many counts. The rearrangement joins TRBV3-1 to TRBJ2-2, with a possible D match to TRBD2 (6 bases). The CDR3 runs 13 residues. Trimming left V 1 base short and J 7 bases short, with 7 bases between. Germline V gene lookup returns CDR1 LGHDT and CDR2 YNNKEL (reference sequence). The CDR3 sequence: CASSQASDGELFF. The DNA of the CDR3 is TGTGCCAGCAGCCAAGCTAGCGACGGGGAGCTGTTTTTT.

This clonotype appeared many times. V usage is TRBV30 and J usage is TRBJ2-2, with TRBD2 matching 10 bases. CDR1 and CDR2 (germline): GTSNPN, SVGIG (reference sequence). The V gene end was trimmed by 4 bases and the J gene end by 6 bases; junction bases not matched to a gene: 2. This CDR3 has 13 residues. The CDR3 protein is CAWTSGSAGELFF. CDR3 DNA sequence: TGTGCCTGGACTAGCGGGAGTGCCGGGGAGCTGTTTTTT.

This clonotype was seen at least ten times. The rearrangement links TRBV4-2 to TRBJ2-3; D is undetermined. This CDR3 spans 14 amino acids. Germline V gene sequence: CDR1 LGHNA, CDR2 YNFKEQ. Trimming removed 6 bases from V and 0 bases from J, with 10 bases in between. The DNA for the CDR3 is TGTGCCAGCAGGGGATCACTTAGCACAGATACGCAGTATTTT. Translated: CASRGSLSTDTQYF.

The sample holds many counts of this clonotype. The rearrangement joins TRBV7-6 to TRBJ2-7; perhaps TRBD1 as D (5 bases). The CDR3 spans 15 residues. The V end lost 5 bases, the J end lost 0 bases, and 14 bases lay between the germline ends. The germline CDR1 and CDR2 sequences are SGHVS and FNYEAQ. The CDR3 DNA reads TGTGCCAGCAGCCTCCGGGCAGGGCCCTCCTACGAGCAGTACTTC. Translation gives CASSLRAGPSYEQYF.